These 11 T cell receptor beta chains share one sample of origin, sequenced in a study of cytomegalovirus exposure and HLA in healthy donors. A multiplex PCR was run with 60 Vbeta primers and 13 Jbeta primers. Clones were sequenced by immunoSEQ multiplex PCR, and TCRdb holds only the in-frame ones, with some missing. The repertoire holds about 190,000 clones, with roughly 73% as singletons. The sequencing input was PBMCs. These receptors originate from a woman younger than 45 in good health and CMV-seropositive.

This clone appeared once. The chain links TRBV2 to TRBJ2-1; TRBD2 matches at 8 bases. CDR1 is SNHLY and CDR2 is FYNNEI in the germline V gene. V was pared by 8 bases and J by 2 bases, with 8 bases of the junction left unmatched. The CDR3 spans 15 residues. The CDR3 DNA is TGTGCCAGCTGGGGTAGCGGGGTCACCTACAATGAGCAGTTCTTC. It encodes CASWGSGVTYNEQFF.

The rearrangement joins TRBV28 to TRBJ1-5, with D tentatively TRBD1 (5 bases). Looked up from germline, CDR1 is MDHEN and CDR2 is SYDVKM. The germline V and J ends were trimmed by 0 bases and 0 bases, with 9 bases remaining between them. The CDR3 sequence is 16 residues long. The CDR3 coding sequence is TGTGCCAGCAGTTTATGGGGCGGGGCTAGCAATCAGCCCCAGCATTTT. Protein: CASSLWGGASNQPQHF.

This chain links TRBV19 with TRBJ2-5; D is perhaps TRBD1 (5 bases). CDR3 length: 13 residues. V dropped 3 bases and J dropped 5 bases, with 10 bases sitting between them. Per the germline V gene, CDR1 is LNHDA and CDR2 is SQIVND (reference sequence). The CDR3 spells CASSIWAGETQYF. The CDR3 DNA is TGTGCCAGTAGTATCTGGGCAGGGGAGACCCAGTACTTC.

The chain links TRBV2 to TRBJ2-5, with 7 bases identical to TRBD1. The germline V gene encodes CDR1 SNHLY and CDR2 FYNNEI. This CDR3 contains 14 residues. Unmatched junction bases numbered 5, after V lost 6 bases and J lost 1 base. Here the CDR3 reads CASSWTGPQETQYF. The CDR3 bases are TGTGCCAGCAGCTGGACAGGACCCCAAGAGACCCAGTACTTC.

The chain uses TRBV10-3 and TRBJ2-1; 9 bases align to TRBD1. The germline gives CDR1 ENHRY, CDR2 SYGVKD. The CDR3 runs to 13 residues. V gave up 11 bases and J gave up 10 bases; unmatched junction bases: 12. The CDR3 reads CAAGTGIGGEQFF. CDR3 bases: TGTGCCGCAGGGACAGGGATCGGTGGCGAGCAGTTCTTC.

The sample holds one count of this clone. The CDR3 is CASRDFTGALYNEQFF. Here the CDR3 DNA reads TGTGCCAGCAGGGACTTTACAGGGGCCCTATACAATGAGCAGTTCTTC. The J gene is TRBJ2-1, the V gene TRBV27; TRBD1 matches 7 bases. The CDR3 has 16 amino acids. Germline CDR1 reads MNHEY; CDR2 reads SMNVEV (reference sequence). V lost 6 bases and J lost 4; bases outside the gene matches: 12.

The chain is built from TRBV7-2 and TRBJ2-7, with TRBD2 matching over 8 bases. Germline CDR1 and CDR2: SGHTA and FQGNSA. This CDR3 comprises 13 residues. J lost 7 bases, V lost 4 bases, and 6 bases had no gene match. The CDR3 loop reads CASSSRRGDEQYF. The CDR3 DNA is TGTGCCAGCAGCTCTAGGCGGGGGGATGAGCAGTACTTC. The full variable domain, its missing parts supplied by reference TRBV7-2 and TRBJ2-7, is GAGVSQSPSNKVTEKGKDVELRCDPISGHTALYWYRQSLGQGLEFLIYFQGNSAPDKSGLPSDRFSAERTGGSVSTLTIQRTQQEDSAVYLCASSSRRGDEQYFGPGTRLTVT.

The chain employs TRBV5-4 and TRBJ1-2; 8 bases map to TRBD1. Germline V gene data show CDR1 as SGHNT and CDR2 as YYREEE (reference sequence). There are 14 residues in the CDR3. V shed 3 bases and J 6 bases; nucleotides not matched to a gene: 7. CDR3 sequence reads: CASSSDRGTDGYTF. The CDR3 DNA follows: TGTGCCAGCAGCTCCGACAGGGGCACGGATGGCTACACCTTC.

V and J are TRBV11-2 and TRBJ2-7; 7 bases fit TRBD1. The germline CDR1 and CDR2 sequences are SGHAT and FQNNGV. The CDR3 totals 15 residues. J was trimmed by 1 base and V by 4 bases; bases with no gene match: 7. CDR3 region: CASSWGRQGSYEQYF. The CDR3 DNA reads TGTGCCAGCAGCTGGGGGCGACAGGGATCCTACGAGCAGTACTTC. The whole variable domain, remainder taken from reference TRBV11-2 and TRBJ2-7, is EAGVAQSPRYKIIEKRQSVAFWCNPISGHATLYWYQQILGQGPKLLIQFQNNGVVDDSQLPKDRFSAERLKGVDSTLKIQPAKLEDSAVYLCASSWGRQGSYEQYFGPGTRLTVT.

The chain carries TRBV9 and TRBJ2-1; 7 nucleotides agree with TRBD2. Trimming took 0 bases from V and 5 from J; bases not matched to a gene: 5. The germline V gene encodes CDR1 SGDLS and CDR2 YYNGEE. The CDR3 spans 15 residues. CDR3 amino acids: CASSVVASGDNEQFF. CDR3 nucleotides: TGTGCCAGCAGCGTAGTAGCTAGCGGTGACAATGAGCAGTTCTTC.

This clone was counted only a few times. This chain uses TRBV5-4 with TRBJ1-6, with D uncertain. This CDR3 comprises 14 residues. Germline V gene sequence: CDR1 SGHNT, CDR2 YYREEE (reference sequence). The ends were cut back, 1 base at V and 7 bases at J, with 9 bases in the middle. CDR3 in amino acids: CASSLNGENSPLHF. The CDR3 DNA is TGTGCCAGCAGCTTGAACGGTGAGAATTCACCCCTCCACTTT.